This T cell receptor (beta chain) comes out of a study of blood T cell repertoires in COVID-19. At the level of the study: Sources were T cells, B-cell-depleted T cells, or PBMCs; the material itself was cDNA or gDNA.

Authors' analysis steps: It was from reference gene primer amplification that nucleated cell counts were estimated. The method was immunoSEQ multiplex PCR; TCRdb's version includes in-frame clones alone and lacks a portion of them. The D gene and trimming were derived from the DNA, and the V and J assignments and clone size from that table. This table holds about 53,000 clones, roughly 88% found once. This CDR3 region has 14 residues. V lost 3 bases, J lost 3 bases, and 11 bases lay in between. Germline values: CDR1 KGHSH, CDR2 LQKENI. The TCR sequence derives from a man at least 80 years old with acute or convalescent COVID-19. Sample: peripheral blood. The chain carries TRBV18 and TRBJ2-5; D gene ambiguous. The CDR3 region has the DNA TGTGCCAGCTCACCCCTGCGAGGAAAAGAGACCCAGTACTTC. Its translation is CASSPLRGKETQYF.